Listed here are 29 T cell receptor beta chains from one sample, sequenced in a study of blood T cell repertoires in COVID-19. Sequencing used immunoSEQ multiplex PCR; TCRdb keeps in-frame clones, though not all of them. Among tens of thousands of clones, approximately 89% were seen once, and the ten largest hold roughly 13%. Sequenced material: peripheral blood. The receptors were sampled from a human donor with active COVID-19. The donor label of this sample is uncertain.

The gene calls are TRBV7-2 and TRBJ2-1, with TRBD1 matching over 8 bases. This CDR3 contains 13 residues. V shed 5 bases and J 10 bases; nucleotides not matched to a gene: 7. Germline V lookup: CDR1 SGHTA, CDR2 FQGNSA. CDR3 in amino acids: CASSPDRGQEQFF. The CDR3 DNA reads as TGTGCCAGCAGCCCCGACAGGGGCCAAGAGCAGTTCTTC. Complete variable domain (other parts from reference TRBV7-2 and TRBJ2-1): GAGVSQSPSNKVTEKGKDVELRCDPISGHTALYWYRQSLGQGLEFLIYFQGNSAPDKSGLPSDRFSAERTGGSVSTLTIQRTQQEDSAVYLCASSPDRGQEQFFGPGTRLTVL.

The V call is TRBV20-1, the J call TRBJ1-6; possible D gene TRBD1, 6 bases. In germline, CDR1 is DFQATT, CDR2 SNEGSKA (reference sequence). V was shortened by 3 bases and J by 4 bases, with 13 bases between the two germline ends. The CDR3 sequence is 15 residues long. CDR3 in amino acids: CSASGFGQYNSPLHF. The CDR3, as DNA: TGCAGTGCTAGTGGGTTTGGACAGTATAATTCACCCCTCCACTTT.

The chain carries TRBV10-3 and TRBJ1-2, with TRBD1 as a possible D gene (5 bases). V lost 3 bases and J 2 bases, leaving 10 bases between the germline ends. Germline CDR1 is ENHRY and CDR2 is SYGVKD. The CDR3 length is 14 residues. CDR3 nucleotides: TGTGCCATCAGTGAACAGGTGACAAACTATGGCTACACCTTC. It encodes CAISEQVTNYGYTF.

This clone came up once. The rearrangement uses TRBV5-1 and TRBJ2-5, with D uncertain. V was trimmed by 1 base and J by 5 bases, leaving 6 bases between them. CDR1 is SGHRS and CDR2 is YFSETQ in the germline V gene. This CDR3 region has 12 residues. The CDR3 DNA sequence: TGCGCCAGCAGCTTGTCTCGGGAGACCCAGTACTTC. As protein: CASSLSRETQYF.

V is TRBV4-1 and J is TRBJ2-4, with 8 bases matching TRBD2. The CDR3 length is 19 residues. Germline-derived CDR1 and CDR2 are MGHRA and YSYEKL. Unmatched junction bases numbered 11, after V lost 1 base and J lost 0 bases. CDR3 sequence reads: CASSQVGTSGPLAKNIQYF. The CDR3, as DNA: TGCGCCAGCAGCCAAGTAGGCACTAGCGGCCCTTTAGCCAAAAACATTCAGTACTTC.

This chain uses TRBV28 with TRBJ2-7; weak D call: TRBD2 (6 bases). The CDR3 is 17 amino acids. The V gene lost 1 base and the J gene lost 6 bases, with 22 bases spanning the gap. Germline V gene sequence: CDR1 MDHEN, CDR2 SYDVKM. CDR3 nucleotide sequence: TGTGCCAGCAGTTTATACCCCCCTAGCGACCGGAGCCCCGAGCAGTACTTC. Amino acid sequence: CASSLYPPSDRSPEQYF.

The CDR3 loop is CASSLDRDPSGNTIYF. The CDR3, as DNA: TGTGCCAGCTCACTCGACAGGGATCCGTCTGGAAACACCATATATTTT. V usage is TRBV18 and J usage is TRBJ1-3; 7 nucleotides line up with TRBD1. CDR1 KGHSH and CDR2 LQKENI come from the germline V gene. CDR3 size: 16 residues. V dropped 4 bases and J dropped 1; count of bases not matched to a gene: 7.

This CDR3 reads CASSGQNSPLHF. CDR3 in DNA: TGTGCCAGCTCAGGGCAAAATTCACCCCTCCACTTT. The V and J genes are TRBV18 and TRBJ1-6, with unresolved D. V was trimmed by 5 bases and J by 7 bases, leaving 6 bases between them. The germline gives CDR1 KGHSH, CDR2 LQKENI. The CDR3 is made up of 12 amino acids.

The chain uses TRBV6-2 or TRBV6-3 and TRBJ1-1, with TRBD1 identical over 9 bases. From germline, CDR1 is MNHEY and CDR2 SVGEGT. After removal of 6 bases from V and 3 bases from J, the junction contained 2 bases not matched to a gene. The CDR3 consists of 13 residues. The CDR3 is CASSGQGHTEAFF. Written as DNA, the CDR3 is TGTGCCAGCAGCGGACAGGGGCACACTGAAGCTTTCTTT.

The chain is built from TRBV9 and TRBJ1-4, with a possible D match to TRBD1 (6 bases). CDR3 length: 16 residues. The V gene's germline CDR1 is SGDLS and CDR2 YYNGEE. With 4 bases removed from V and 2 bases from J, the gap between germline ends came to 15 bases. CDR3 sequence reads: CASSSHPQGTNEKLFF. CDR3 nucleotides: TGTGCCAGCAGCTCCCACCCCCAGGGGACTAATGAAAAACTGTTTTTT.

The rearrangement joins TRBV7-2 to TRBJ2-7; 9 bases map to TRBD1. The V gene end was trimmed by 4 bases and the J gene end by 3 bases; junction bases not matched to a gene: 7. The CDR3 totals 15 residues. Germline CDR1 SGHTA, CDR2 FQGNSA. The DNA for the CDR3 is TGTGCCAGCAGCTGGGACGGGACAGGGTACTACGAGCAGTACTTC. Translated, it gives CASSWDGTGYYEQYF. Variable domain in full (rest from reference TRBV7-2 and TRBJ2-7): GAGVSQSPSNKVTEKGKDVELRCDPISGHTALYWYRQSLGQGLEFLIYFQGNSAPDKSGLPSDRFSAERTGGSVSTLTIQRTQQEDSAVYLCASSWDGTGYYEQYFGPGTRLTVT.

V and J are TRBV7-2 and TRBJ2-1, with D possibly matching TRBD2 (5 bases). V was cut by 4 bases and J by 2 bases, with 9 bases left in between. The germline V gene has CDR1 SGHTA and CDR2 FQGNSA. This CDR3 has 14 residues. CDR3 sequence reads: CASSSLRAYNEQFF. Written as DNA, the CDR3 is TGTGCCAGCAGCTCTCTGCGGGCCTACAATGAGCAGTTCTTC.

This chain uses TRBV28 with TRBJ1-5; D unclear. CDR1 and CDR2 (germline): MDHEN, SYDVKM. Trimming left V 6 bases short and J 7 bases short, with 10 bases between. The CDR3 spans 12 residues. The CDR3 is CASRAGGQPQHF. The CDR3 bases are TGTGCCAGCAGGGCTGGAGGACAGCCCCAGCATTTT.

CDR3 amino acids: CSVGTGDNEQYF. CDR3 DNA sequence: TGCAGCGTGGGGACAGGGGACAACGAGCAGTACTTC. V usage is TRBV29-1 and J usage is TRBJ2-7; TRBD1 aligns across 10 bases. J was trimmed by 5 bases and V by 6 bases; bases with no gene match: 4. CDR1 is SQVTM, CDR2 ANQGSEA, per germline. CDR3 size: 12 residues.

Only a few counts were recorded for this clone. The chain's CDR3 is CASSLGGADGTQYF. CDR3 nucleotides: TGTGCCAGCAGCTTGGGCGGGGCCGACGGGACCCAGTACTTC. The chain has TRBV5-4 and TRBJ2-5, with D possibly being TRBD2 (6 bases). The germline gives CDR1 SGHNT, CDR2 YYREEE (reference sequence). Trimming took off 0 bases at V and 7 bases at J, with 13 bases between the two ends. The CDR3 totals 14 residues.

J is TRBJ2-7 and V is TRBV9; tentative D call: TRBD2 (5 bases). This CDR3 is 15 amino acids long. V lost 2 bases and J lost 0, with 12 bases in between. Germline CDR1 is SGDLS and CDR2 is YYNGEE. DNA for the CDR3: TGTGCCAGCAGCGTCGCGCCGGGGAGCTCCTACGAGCAGTACTTC. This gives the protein CASSVAPGSSYEQYF.

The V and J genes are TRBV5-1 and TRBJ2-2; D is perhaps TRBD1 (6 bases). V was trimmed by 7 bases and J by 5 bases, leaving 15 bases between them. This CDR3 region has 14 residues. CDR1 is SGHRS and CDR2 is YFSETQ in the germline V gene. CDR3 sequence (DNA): TGCGCCAGCCGACCTATGACAGGTACCGGGGAGCTGTTTTTT. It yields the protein CASRPMTGTGELFF.

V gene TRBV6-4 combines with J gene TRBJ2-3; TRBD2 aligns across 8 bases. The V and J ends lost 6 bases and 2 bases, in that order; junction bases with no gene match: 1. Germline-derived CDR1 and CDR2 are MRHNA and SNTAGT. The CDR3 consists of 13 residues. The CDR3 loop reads CASRAGATDTQYF. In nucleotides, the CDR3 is TGTGCCAGCAGAGCGGGGGCCACAGATACGCAGTATTTT.

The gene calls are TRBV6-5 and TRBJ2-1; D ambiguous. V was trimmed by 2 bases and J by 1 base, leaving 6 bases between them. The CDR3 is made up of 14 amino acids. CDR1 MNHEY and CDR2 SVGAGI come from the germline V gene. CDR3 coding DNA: TGTGCCAGCAGTTACCGAGTTTCCTACAATGAGCAGTTCTTC. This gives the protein CASSYRVSYNEQFF.

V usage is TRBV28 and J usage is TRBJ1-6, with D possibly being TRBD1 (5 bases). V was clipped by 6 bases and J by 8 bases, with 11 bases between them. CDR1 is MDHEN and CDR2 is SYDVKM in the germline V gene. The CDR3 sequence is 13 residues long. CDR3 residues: CASRSGSDSPLHF. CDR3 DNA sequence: TGTGCCAGCAGGTCAGGGTCAGATTCACCCCTCCACTTT.

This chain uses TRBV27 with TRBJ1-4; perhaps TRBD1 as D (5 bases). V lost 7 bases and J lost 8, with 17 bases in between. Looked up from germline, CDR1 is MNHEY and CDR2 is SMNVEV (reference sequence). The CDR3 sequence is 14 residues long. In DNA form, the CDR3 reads TGTGCCAGCACTTCTTCATGGGGGGGGGAAAAACTGTTTTTT. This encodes CASTSSWGGEKLFF.

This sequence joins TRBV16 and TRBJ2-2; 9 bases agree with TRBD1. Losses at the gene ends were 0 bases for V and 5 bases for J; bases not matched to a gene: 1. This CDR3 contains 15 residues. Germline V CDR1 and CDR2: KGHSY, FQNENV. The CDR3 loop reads CASSQSGQGTGELFF. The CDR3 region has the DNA TGTGCCAGCAGCCAATCGGGACAGGGTACCGGGGAGCTGTTTTTT.

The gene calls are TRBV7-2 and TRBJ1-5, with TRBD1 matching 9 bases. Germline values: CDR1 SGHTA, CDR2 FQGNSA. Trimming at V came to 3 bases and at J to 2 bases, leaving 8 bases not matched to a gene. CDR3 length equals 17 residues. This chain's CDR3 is CASSFIYRGRGNQPQHF. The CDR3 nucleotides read TGTGCCAGCAGCTTCATCTACAGGGGGCGAGGCAATCAGCCCCAGCATTTT.

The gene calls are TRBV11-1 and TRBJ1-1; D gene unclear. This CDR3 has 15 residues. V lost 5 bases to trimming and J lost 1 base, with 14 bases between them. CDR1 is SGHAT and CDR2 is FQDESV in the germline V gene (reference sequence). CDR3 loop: CASSIESRPNTEAFF. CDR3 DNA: TGTGCCAGCAGCATTGAGTCGCGGCCGAACACTGAAGCTTTCTTT.

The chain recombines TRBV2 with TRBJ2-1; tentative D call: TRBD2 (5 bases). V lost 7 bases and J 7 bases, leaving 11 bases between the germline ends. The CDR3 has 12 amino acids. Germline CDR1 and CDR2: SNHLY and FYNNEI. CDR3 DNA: TGTGCCAGCAAGGGTCGAGGGAATGAGCAGTTCTTC. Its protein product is CASKGRGNEQFF.

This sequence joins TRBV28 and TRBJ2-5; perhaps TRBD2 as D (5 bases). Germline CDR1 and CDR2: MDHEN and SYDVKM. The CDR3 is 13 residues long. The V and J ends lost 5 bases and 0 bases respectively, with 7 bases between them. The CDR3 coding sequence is TGTGCCAGCAGTCCCGGGGACCAAGAGACCCAGTACTTC. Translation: CASSPGDQETQYF.

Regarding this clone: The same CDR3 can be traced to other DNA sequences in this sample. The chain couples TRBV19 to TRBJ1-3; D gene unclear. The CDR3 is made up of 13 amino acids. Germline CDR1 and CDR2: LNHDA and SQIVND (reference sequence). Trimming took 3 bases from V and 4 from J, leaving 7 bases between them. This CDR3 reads CASSISAGNTIYF. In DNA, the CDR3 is TGTGCCAGTAGTATCAGTGCCGGAAACACCATATATTTT. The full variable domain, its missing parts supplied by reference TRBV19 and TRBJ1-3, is DGGITQSPKYLFRKEGQNVTLSCEQNLNHDAMYWYRQDPGQGLRLIYYSQIVNDFQKGDIAEGYSVSREKKESFPLTVTSAQKNPTAFYLCASSISAGNTIYFGEGSWLTVV.

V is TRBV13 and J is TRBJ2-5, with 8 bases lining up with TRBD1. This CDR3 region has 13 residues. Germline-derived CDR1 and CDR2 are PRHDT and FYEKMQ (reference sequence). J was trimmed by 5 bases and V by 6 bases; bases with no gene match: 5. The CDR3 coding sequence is TGTGCCAGCAGTACAGGGGGTGGGGAGACCCAGTACTTC. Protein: CASSTGGGETQYF.

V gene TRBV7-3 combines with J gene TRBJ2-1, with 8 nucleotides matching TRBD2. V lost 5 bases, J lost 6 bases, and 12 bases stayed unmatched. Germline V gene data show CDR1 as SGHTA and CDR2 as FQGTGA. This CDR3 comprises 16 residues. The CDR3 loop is CASSAPGTSTFNEQFF. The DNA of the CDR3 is TGTGCCAGCAGCGCCCCCGGGACTAGTACTTTCAATGAGCAGTTCTTC.